The rows below give T cell receptor beta chains drawn from one sample of a study of PD-1 blockade in classical Hodgkin lymphoma. Libraries were prepared by immunoSEQ multiplex PCR; TCRdb keeps only in-frame clonotypes and omits some of them. In the table there are tens of thousands of clones, roughly nine tenths of which are singletons. Sequenced material: peripheral blood mononuclear cells (PBMCs), taken before the second cycle of nivolumab. These receptor sequences come from a human donor with classical Hodgkin lymphoma. Both conserved end residues are part of each CDR3.

V: TRBV27
J: TRBJ1-5
CDR3: CASSSIPNWRYPLSQPQHF

V: TRBV4-2
J: TRBJ1-1
CDR3: CASSQAQEGAEAFF

V: TRBV27
J: TRBJ2-7
CDR3: CASMGTAYEQYF

V: TRBV5-6
J: TRBJ2-2
CDR3: CASSTQNTGELFF

V: TRBV15
J: TRBJ2-7
CDR3: CATSRDLVTEQYF

V: TRBV6-1
J: TRBJ1-2
CDR3: CASSERRGNYGYTF

V: TRBV4-1
J: TRBJ2-7
CDR3: CASSQLPDREQYF

V: TRBV10-3
J: TRBJ2-3
CDR3: CAISRVGGAADTQYF

V: TRBV7-6
J: TRBJ2-7
CDR3: CASSLTGDYEQYF

V: TRBV28
J: TRBJ1-1
CDR3: CASSLDGTGRMNTEAFF

V: TRBV28
J: TRBJ2-7
CDR3: CASNRANYEQYF

V: TRBV18
J: TRBJ2-1
CDR3: CASSPMAGFPSYNEQFF

V: TRBV4-2
J: TRBJ1-4
CDR3: CASSQEQGEVEKLFF

V: TRBV6-5
J: TRBJ1-1
CDR3: CASSYGQGANTEAFF

V: TRBV7-3
J: TRBJ2-7
CDR3: CASSLFLSGNRAGDSYEQYF

V: TRBV27
J: TRBJ2-7
CDR3: CASSLSGLAAYEQYF

V: TRBV6-5
J: TRBJ2-7
CDR3: CASSLTGSVYEQYF

V: TRBV10-3
J: TRBJ2-3
CDR3: CAISEGTSPDTQYF

V: TRBV9
J: TRBJ2-1
CDR3: CASSVGLAHSSYNEQFF

V: TRBV7-9
J: TRBJ1-4
CDR3: CASSLDHGWGQTNEKLFF

V: TRBV6-5
J: TRBJ2-7
CDR3: CASSGGLENEQYF

V: TRBV5-4
J: TRBJ2-2
CDR3: CASSLGGDGELFF

V: TRBV6-4
J: TRBJ1-3
CDR3: CAREWEQGGSGNTIYF

V: TRBV4-1
J: TRBJ1-1
CDR3: CASSQEITGTAAFF

V: TRBV7-6
J: TRBJ2-1
CDR3: CASSPGLALFF

V: TRBV4-1
J: TRBJ2-7
CDR3: CASSQDRGYNEQYF

V: TRBV12-5
J: TRBJ2-1
CDR3: CASGLVSQGEQFF

V: TRBV6-4
J: TRBJ2-3
CDR3: CASSDGTGGTDTQYF

V: TRBV6-5
J: TRBJ2-7
CDR3: CASGRGSSYEQYF

V: TRBV2
J: TRBJ2-1
CDR3: CASSTRNEQFF

V: TRBV2
J: TRBJ2-1
CDR3: CASSPSSGNYNEQFF

V: TRBV28
J: TRBJ2-3
CDR3: CASSSTGPTWELTDTQYF

V: TRBV10-2
J: TRBJ2-7
CDR3: CATGGSPYEQYF

V: TRBV7-6
J: TRBJ2-2
CDR3: CASSGPGQGGVGELFF

V: TRBV7-9
J: TRBJ2-3
CDR3: CASSLVQGGGADTQYF

V: TRBV28
J: TRBJ1-1
CDR3: CASSFRDMNTEAFF

V: TRBV4-2
J: TRBJ1-6
CDR3: CASSQPGQDSPLHF

V: TRBV19
J: TRBJ2-1
CDR3: CASSAGYTGARASGLLVNEQFF

V: TRBV2
J: TRBJ1-4
CDR3: CASSVDRASTNEKLFF

V: TRBV7-3
J: TRBJ2-1
CDR3: CASSPQGGRNPFF

V: TRBV6-1
J: TRBJ2-2
CDR3: CATAGGPNTGELFF

V: TRBV15
J: TRBJ2-1
CDR3: CATSRAPRGREYNEQFF

V: TRBV25-1
J: TRBJ2-3
CDR3: CASSERTGPDTQYF

V: TRBV7-2
J: TRBJ1-2
CDR3: CASSPRTVTGYTF

V: TRBV11-2
J: TRBJ2-7
CDR3: CASRKRTGTRSYEQYF

V: TRBV5-6
J: TRBJ2-1
CDR3: CASSFGLAGGHSYNEQFF

V: TRBV10-3
J: TRBJ2-1
CDR3: CAISGGTGVEQFF

V: TRBV14
J: TRBJ2-7
CDR3: CASSQAHYEQYF